Below are 13 T cell receptor beta chains sequenced from a single sample in a study of molecular identifiers for immune sequencing clone quantification. MiXCR, applied by TCRdb to the PCR reads, yields one record per CDR3 protein. Found here are hundreds of thousands of distinct CDR3 sequences, approximately 24% of them singletons; the top ten hold 0.7% to 0.95%. Source material: naive CD8+ T cells from blood, with Jurkat cell RNA spiked in. This sample's subset: FACS-sorted CD8+CD4-CCR7+CD45RA+ naive T cells. These receptor sequences come from a human donor in good health. Some libraries in this study had Jurkat cell RNA spiked in.

This clonotype was found a few times. The chain carries TRBV5-4 and TRBJ2-7; D gene unclear. The V and J ends lost 2 bases and 2 bases respectively, with 11 bases between them. CDR1 is SGHNT, CDR2 YYREEE, per germline (reference sequence). The CDR3 has 14 residues. This CDR3 is CASSFMGGTYEQYF. The CDR3 bases are TGTGCCAGCAGCTTTATGGGTGGGACCTACGAGCAGTACTTC.

A note on this clonotype: With a much larger clone just one base away, this may be a read error. J is TRBJ2-3 and V is TRBV30, with no clear D. The CDR3 length is 12 residues. CDR1 and CDR2 from the germline V gene are GTSNPN and SVGIG (reference sequence). The CDR3 DNA reads as TGTGCCTGGAGTGTAGGGTCCGATACGAAGTATTTT. It yields the protein CAWSVGSDTKYF.

This clonotype was seen at least ten times. This chain connects TRBV7-9 to TRBJ2-7; a weak D match, TRBD1 (7 bases). The V gene's germline CDR1 is SEHNR and CDR2 FQNEAQ (reference sequence). V was clipped by 6 bases and J by 5 bases, with 23 bases between them. This CDR3 region has 16 residues. The CDR3 DNA follows: TGTGCCAGCAGTCCCTTTAGCGGACAGGATTTCCACGAGCAGTACTTC. Amino acids: CASSPFSGQDFHEQYF.

This clonotype was counted ten times or more. J is TRBJ2-3 and V is TRBV28; 11 nucleotides line up with TRBD2. CDR3 size: 17 residues. V lost 4 bases and J lost 4; bases outside the gene matches: 10. Germline V gives CDR1 MDHEN, CDR2 SYDVKM. CDR3 coding DNA: TGTGCCAGCAGTTCCCCCCGGTTTAGCGGGAGGGCAGATACGCAGTATTTT. Translation: CASSSPRFSGRADTQYF. Filled out from reference TRBV28 and TRBJ2-3, the complete variable domain reads DVKVTQSSRYLVKRTGEKVFLECVQDMDHENMFWYRQDPGLGLRLIYFSYDVKMKEKGDIPEGYSVSREKKERFSLILESASTNQTSMYLCASSSPRFSGRADTQYFGPGTRLTVL.

On this clonotype itself: Being one base from a much bigger clone, this may be a read error. V usage is TRBV29-1 and J usage is TRBJ2-7; 7 positions match TRBD2. Germline V gives CDR1 SQVTM, CDR2 ANQGSEA. The CDR3 totals 13 residues. The CDR3 region has the DNA TGCAGCGTTGTAGGCCCCGGGGGGTACGAGCCGTACTTC. Protein: CSVVGPGGYEPYF.

This rearrangement joins TRBV19 to TRBJ1-5, with D perhaps TRBD1 (5 bases). The ends were cut back, 1 base at V and 4 bases at J, with 11 bases in the middle. The CDR3 is 15 residues long. Germline values: CDR1 LNHDA, CDR2 SQIVND (reference sequence). This CDR3 reads CASSIGDWGNQPQHF. The CDR3 coding sequence is TGTGCCAGTAGTATAGGCGACTGGGGGAATCAGCCCCAGCATTTT. The whole variable domain, remainder taken from reference TRBV19 and TRBJ1-5, is DGGITQSPKYLFRKEGQNVTLSCEQNLNHDAMYWYRQDPGQGLRLIYYSQIVNDFQKGDIAEGYSVSREKKESFPLTVTSAQKNPTAFYLCASSIGDWGNQPQHFGDGTRLSIL.

Points on this clonotype: A clone one base away is much larger, so this may be a read error. No conserved phenylalanine or tryptophan ends this CDR3, so it is likely a read error. The chain joins TRBV28 to TRBJ2-5; weak D call: TRBD2 (5 bases). V was pared by 5 bases and J by 5 bases, with 18 bases between. The CDR3 consists of 15 residues. The germline V gene has CDR1 MDHEN and CDR2 SYDVKM. The CDR3 here is CASSPTPSPGETQYI. CDR3 sequence (DNA): TGTGCCAGCAGTCCGACACCCAGCCCGGGGGAGACCCAGTACATC.

This clonotype was counted at least ten times. The chain employs TRBV10-1 and TRBJ1-2, with D perhaps matching TRBD1 (6 bases). The CDR3 spans 14 residues. V was shortened by 6 bases and J by 3 bases, with 14 bases between the two germline ends. CDR1 and CDR2 from the germline V gene are WNHNN and SYGVQD (reference sequence). CDR3 amino acids: CASRSPGHDYGYTF. DNA for the CDR3: TGCGCCAGCAGAAGTCCGGGACATGACTATGGCTACACCTTC.

This rearrangement joins TRBV7-6 to TRBJ2-3; D might be TRBD2 (7 bases). The V end was cut by 3 bases, the J end by 2 bases, with 18 bases between. The germline V gene has CDR1 SGHVS and CDR2 FNYEAQ. The CDR3 runs to 17 residues. The CDR3 coding sequence is TGTGCCAGCAGCTTGGGGGCTAGCGGTCTTTCCACAGATACGCAGTATTTT. Its translation: CASSLGASGLSTDTQYF.

The chain couples TRBV7-8 to TRBJ2-2; possibly TRBD1 or TRBD2 for D (5 bases each). Trimming left V 3 bases short and J 9 bases short, with 14 bases between. Germline-derived CDR1 and CDR2 are SGHVS and FQNEAQ. The CDR3 spans 14 residues. Here the CDR3 reads CASSFPPGTRELFF. Written as DNA, the CDR3 is TGTGCCAGCAGCTTCCCACCCGGGACCAGGGAGCTGTTTTTT.

This clonotype was counted a few times. The chain carries TRBV20-1 and TRBJ2-5; possibly TRBD1 for D (6 bases). Trimming stripped 0 bases from V and 7 bases from J, with 15 bases between. The CDR3 length is 14 residues. CDR1 and CDR2 (germline): DFQATT, SNEGSKA (reference sequence). CDR3 protein: CSARDLDRGGTQYF. The CDR3 nucleotides read TGCAGTGCTAGAGACCTGGACAGAGGGGGGACCCAGTACTTC.

This clonotype was recorded at least ten times. The V call is TRBV7-2, the J call TRBJ1-2; D ambiguous. The CDR3 runs to 14 residues. CDR1 SGHTA and CDR2 FQGNSA come from the germline V gene. V was cut by 1 base and J by 8 bases, with 14 bases left in between. The CDR3 is CASSLGGPTGGYTF. DNA of the CDR3: TGTGCCAGCAGCTTAGGGGGTCCCACGGGCGGCTACACCTTC.

This clonotype was counted ten times or more. The chain employs TRBV4-1 and TRBJ1-4; D unresolved. CDR1 is MGHRA and CDR2 is YSYEKL in the germline V gene. The length of the CDR3 is 15 residues. V was trimmed by 3 bases and J by 3 bases, leaving 11 bases between them. CDR3 DNA sequence: TGCGCCAGCAGCCAGACCGGGATCGCTAATGAAAAACTGTTTTTT. Protein: CASSQTGIANEKLFF.